The clone carrying this T cell receptor (beta chain) was counted ten times or more. Its target is not known. The germline gives CDR1 ENHRY, CDR2 SYGVKD. The CDR3 spans 12 residues. The ends were cut back, 4 bases at V and 6 bases at J, with 10 bases in the middle. Presentation of ophthalmopathy in the donors involved moderate-to-severe activity, CAS ≥3, NOSPECS ≥4 and a duration under 3 months. Symptoms, serum thyroxine and TRAb, thyroid ultrasound, and orbital computed tomography formed the diagnostic basis. The PBMCs used were ones drawn from 10 ml of fresh peripheral blood. This sample was included in a study of Graves' ophthalmopathy and Graves' hyperthyroidism. Overall study findings and caveats: Sensitivity of about 90% and specificity of approximately 81% were achieved when a 13-signature model separated ophthalmopathy from stable hyperthyroidism.

The authors amplified TCR beta CDR3 regions, and they did so from RNA transcripts for repertoire sequencing. RT-PCR in the first round used HTBI primers; a second-round multiplex PCR followed. One entry per CDR3 protein, called by TCRdb with MiXCR from the multiplex PCR reads. The sample lists under 350,000 distinct CDR3 sequences; 15% to 20% were seen once. J is TRBJ2-7 and V is TRBV10-3; D is possibly TRBD2 (5 bases). Sequenced: peripheral blood. The sequence derives from an adult man with Graves' ophthalmopathy. The CDR3, as DNA: TGTGCCATCAGTGTAGACCGGGGCGAGCAGTACTTC. Translating it yields CAISVDRGEQYF.